The clone carrying this T cell receptor (beta chain) was counted a few times. Its antigen is currently unknown. The data derive from a study of early T cells in non-severe SARS-CoV-2 infection. For the study at large: Sequencing of bulk RNA from unsorted whole blood was done, without chain pairing. Study conclusions and caveats: VDJdb matching, biased toward anti-spike CD8 responses, missed private and CD4 specificities.

This CDR3 has 20 amino acids. In germline, CDR1 is MNHNY, CDR2 SVGAGI (reference sequence). The V gene end was trimmed by 7 bases and the J gene end by 1 base; junction bases not matched to a gene: 14. The library protocol tagged individual cDNA molecules with unique molecular identifiers. MiXCR, run by TCRdb on the 5' RACE reads, gives a single entry per CDR3 protein. The table shows approximately 70,000 distinct CDR3 sequences, with approximately 12% occurring only once. Sequenced sample: whole blood. The chain couples TRBV6-6 to TRBJ2-4; 15 bases align to TRBD2. This receptor was identified in an adult who was a healthcare worker with PCR-confirmed SARS-CoV-2 infection or an uninfected control (not recorded which). In DNA, the CDR3 is TGTGCCAGCACTTCCGGCGGACTAGCGGGGGGGCCACTGGCCAAAAACATTCAGTACTTC. Translating gives CASTSGGLAGGPLAKNIQYF.